This T cell receptor (beta chain) comes out of a study of cytotoxic CD8 clonotypes in ibrutinib-treated CLL. Study-wide results and limits: The study found baseline clonality above age-matched healthy donors, tracking circulating CD8+ T-cell counts.

Generated by immunoSEQ multiplex PCR, the TCRdb table keeps only in-frame clones and is missing some. Of 150,000 or so clones in the sample, roughly 83% were seen once. The CDR3 extends over 13 amino acids. V shed 10 bases and J shed 0 bases, with 10 bases lying between them. Per the germline V gene, CDR1 is MNHNY and CDR2 is SVGAGI (reference sequence). The table lists this clone with a few counts. Its antigen is undetermined. The source was PBMCs, collected after 12 months of ibrutinib treatment. V is TRBV6-6 and J is TRBJ1-5; a possible D gene is TRBD1 (5 bases). The receptor was derived from a human donor with chronic lymphocytic leukemia. The CDR3 DNA is TGTGCCATCCAGGGATTTAGCAATCAGCCCCAGCATTTT. The encoded protein is CAIQGFSNQPQHF.